This entry features one TCR beta chain sequence. The antigen remains unidentified. Deep-level assay runs were performed. Over several immunoSEQ plates, each subset's genomic DNA was distributed in even portions. TCRdb's table, derived via immunoSEQ multiplex PCR, lists solely in-frame clones and lacks some. The sample contains 2 million to 2.5 million clones, around 95% of which appear only once. J was trimmed by 7 bases and V by 5 bases; bases with no gene match: 12. Germline V gene sequence: CDR1 MDHEN, CDR2 SYDVKM. The CDR3 extends over 17 amino acids. This sample is drawn from a study of shared clonotypes between healthy human individuals. Findings and caveats of the study: In contrast to clonotypes shared by all four donors, non-shared clonotypes had lower generation probabilities. Only blood was sampled; tissue repertoires likely differ.

The origin of this receptor is a man aged 18-30 years in good health. The specimen was naive CD4+ T cells sorted from blood. Described subset: CD45RA+ positively selected. The chain joins TRBV28 to TRBJ2-1; 12 nucleotides line up with TRBD1. This CDR3 is CASSPFVWDRGQNEQFF. CDR3 sequence (DNA): TGTGCCAGCAGTCCTTTTGTGTGGGACAGGGGGCAGAATGAGCAGTTCTTC.